A single sample gave rise to the 18 T cell receptor beta chains below, sequenced in a study of CD8+CD57+ T cells in acquired aplastic anemia. Patients selected for sequencing had displayed CD8+CD57+ cell expansion by flow cytometry. Genomic DNA, serving as template, underwent TCR beta VDJ and CDR3 profiling. TCRdb called the reads again in MiXCR, with one record for every CDR3 protein. Of hundreds of thousands of distinct CDR3 sequences in the sample, around 82% were seen once. The sequenced material came from sorted CD4+, CD8+, or CD8+CD57+ T cells (not recorded which) from PBMCs. These receptors were taken from a human donor with aplastic anemia.

This clonotype turned up a few times. This rearrangement joins TRBV7-8 to TRBJ1-1; D unclear. The CDR3 loop spans 15 amino acids. Germline CDR1 and CDR2: SGHVS and FQNEAQ. The V end lost 0 bases, the J end lost 13 bases, and 21 bases lay between the germline ends. CDR3 nucleotides: TGTGCCAGCAGCTTAGCGGGAGGTCCCAATACGGAGTATTTCTTT. Its translation is CASSLAGGPNTEYFF.

This sequence joins TRBV7-9 and TRBJ1-4; perhaps TRBD1 as D (5 bases). From germline, CDR1 is SEHNR and CDR2 FQNEAQ (reference sequence). This CDR3 is 16 amino acids long. V was pared by 0 bases and J by 13 bases, with 21 bases between. The CDR3 DNA reads as TGTGCCAGCAGCTTAGCGGGTAGCTACGGGGCTGACGTACTGTTTTTT. Translation gives CASSLAGSYGADVLFF.

As regards this clonotype: A much larger clone is a single base away; this may be a read error. The CDR3: CASCGAGGADTEAFF. CDR3 coding DNA: TGTGCCAGCTGCGGGGCGGGGGGGGCGGACACTGAAGCTTTCTTT. The chain links TRBV7-8 to TRBJ1-1; tentatively, D is TRBD1 (6 bases). This CDR3 spans 15 amino acids. Germline CDR1 SGHVS, CDR2 FQNEAQ. V was pared by 8 bases and J by 3 bases, with 19 bases between.

V is TRBV5-1 and J is TRBJ1-4; 8 nucleotides line up with TRBD1. Germline values: CDR1 SGHRS, CDR2 YFSETQ. CDR3 length: 16 amino acids. V dropped 5 bases and J dropped 0; count of bases not matched to a gene: 6. In DNA, the CDR3 is TGCGCCAGCAGTACGGACAGGGCCTCAACTAATGAAAAACTGTTTTTT. Encoded protein: CASSTDRASTNEKLFF.

Note on this clonotype: A read error may account for a junction end that differs from germline. J is TRBJ1-2 and V is TRBV2, with no clear D. This CDR3 is 13 amino acids long. Germline assignment: CDR1 SNHLY and CDR2 FYNNEI. CDR3 DNA: TGCGCCAGCAGCCAAGGCCTCACAGATACGTACAATTTT. Protein sequence: CASSQGLTDTYNF.

The chain recombines TRBV7-2 with TRBJ1-1; D is perhaps TRBD1 (5 bases). The V end lost 5 bases, the J end lost 11 bases, and 24 bases lay between the germline ends. The CDR3 is 15 amino acids. Germline values: CDR1 SGHTA, CDR2 FQGNSA. This CDR3 is CASSAVAEGQSFAFF. The CDR3 DNA reads TGTGCCAGCAGCGCAGTAGCGGAGGGGCAGTCCTTCGCTTTCTTT.

The V and J genes are TRBV25-1 and TRBJ1-5; D is ambiguous. CDR3 length equals 14 residues. CDR1 is MGHDK and CDR2 is SYGVNS in the germline V gene. Trimming stripped 1 base from V and 7 bases from J, with 11 bases between. The CDR3 protein is CASSEFGVGQPQHF. DNA of the CDR3: TGTGCCAGCAGTGAATTTGGGGTAGGACAGCCCCAGCATTTT.

The V call is TRBV9, the J call TRBJ2-3; D gene ambiguous. The V and J ends lost 4 bases and 11 bases respectively, with 20 bases between them. CDR1 and CDR2 from the germline V gene are SGDLS and YYNGEE. CDR3 size: 14 residues. The CDR3 reads CASSLARGSYKQYF. CDR3 bases: TGTGCCAGCAGCTTAGCCCGAGGTTCCTACAAGCAGTATTTT.

The genes are TRBV7-9 and TRBJ2-3; D is perhaps TRBD1 (5 bases). The CDR3 covers 14 residues. V lost 3 bases to trimming and J lost 12 bases, with 19 bases between them. Germline loops: CDR1 SEHNR, CDR2 FQNEAQ (reference sequence). The CDR3 DNA is TGTGCCAGCAGCTTGGGGCAGGTGGCAGAGACCCAGTATTTT. It codes for CASSLGQVAETQYF.

About this clonotype: One end of the junction varies from germline; a read error may be responsible. This chain uses TRBV2 with TRBJ2-3; D possibly uses TRBD1 or TRBD2 (5 bases each). The CDR3 is made up of 13 amino acids. CDR1 and CDR2 (germline): SNHLY, FYNNEI. The DNA of the CDR3 is TGTGCCAGCGGGGACGGGCTCACGGATACGCTGTATTTT. Translated, it gives CASGDGLTDTLYF.

The chain recombines TRBV7-8 with TRBJ2-1; D gene unclear. This CDR3 is built from 15 residues. Looked up from germline, CDR1 is SGHVS and CDR2 is FQNEAQ. V was shortened by 0 bases and J by 11 bases, with 17 bases between the two germline ends. Here the CDR3 reads CASSLARGPYTQQFF. The CDR3 coding sequence is TGTGCCAGCAGCTTAGCTAGAGGACCCTATACGCAGCAGTTCTTC.

The chain couples TRBV7-2 to TRBJ2-5; maybe TRBD2 (6 bases). The CDR3 has 14 amino acids. Germline assignment: CDR1 SGHTA and CDR2 FQGNSA. V was trimmed by 11 bases and J by 7 bases, leaving 23 bases between them. DNA of the CDR3: TGTGCCTACGGGGTAGCGGCGTACCATGGGACCCAGTACTTC. Translating it yields CAYGVAAYHGTQYF.

This clonotype was recorded at least ten times. The V and J genes are TRBV6-5 and TRBJ1-4; TRBD1 is a possible D gene (6 bases). This CDR3 region has 14 residues. Per germline, CDR1 MNHEY and CDR2 SVGAGI. V was trimmed by 9 bases and J by 7 bases, leaving 18 bases between them. CDR3 protein: CASSGWEGVEKLFF. The CDR3 coding sequence is TGTGCCAGTAGTGGATGGGAGGGGGTTGAAAAACTGTTTTTT.

The chain couples TRBV2 to TRBJ2-5; the D gene is possibly TRBD2 (5 bases). Trimming took off 6 bases at V and 9 bases at J, with 20 bases between the two ends. The germline gives CDR1 SNHLY, CDR2 FYNNEI. The length of the CDR3 is 14 residues. Written as DNA, the CDR3 is TGTGCCAGCAGCAGCGGCAGCGCGGAAGCGCCCCAGTACTTC. Its translation is CASSSGSAEAPQYF.

This clonotype showed up just a few times. The chain couples TRBV15 to TRBJ2-7, with unresolved D. Germline CDR1 and CDR2: LNHNV and YYDKDF (reference sequence). V shed 4 bases and J shed 3 bases, with 10 bases lying between them. This CDR3 spans 13 amino acids. CDR3 in amino acids: CATSTYRGYEQYF. In DNA form, the CDR3 reads TGTGCCACCAGCACTTACCGAGGCTACGAGCAGTACTTC.

The chain combines TRBV7-3 with TRBJ1-2, with a possible D match to TRBD1 (6 bases). V was shortened by 2 bases and J by 3 bases, with 16 bases between the two germline ends. There are 16 residues in the CDR3. Germline values: CDR1 SGHTA, CDR2 FQGTGA. The CDR3 DNA reads as TGTGCCAGCAGCTTACCAGGCAGGGGCTTGGACTATGGCTACACCTTC. It translates to CASSLPGRGLDYGYTF.

As for this clonotype: Mismatch with germline at one junction end may stem from a read error. This chain connects TRBV7-2 to TRBJ1-2; no definite D call. This CDR3 is built from 14 residues. Germline V lookup: CDR1 SGHTA, CDR2 FQGNSA. As DNA, the CDR3 is TGCGCCAGCAGCCAAGATTTGAGCATGGGTGGCTACACCTTC. As protein: CASSQDLSMGGYTF.

This chain joins TRBV7-8 and TRBJ2-3, with a tentative D call TRBD2 (6 bases). This CDR3 has 15 amino acids. Trimming left V 0 bases short and J 4 bases short, with 11 bases between. Germline V gene lookup returns CDR1 SGHVS and CDR2 FQNEAQ. The CDR3 nucleotides are TGTGCCAGCAGCTTAGCGGGAGGTGGGGCAGATACGCAGTATTTT. This translates into CASSLAGGGADTQYF.